The 19 T cell receptor beta chains in this list originate from one sample, sequenced in a study of T cells after posttransplantation cyclophosphamide. Some clones are missing from TCRdb's copy, which holds only in-frame ones; the method was immunoSEQ multiplex PCR. Of about 22,000 clones in the sample, about 89% are singletons; the top ten hold roughly 8%. Controls had myeloablative marrow grafts with methotrexate and calcineurin inhibitor, sampled at 1 year. Sequencing used PBMCs, obtained after an allogeneic stem cell transplant with a calcineurin inhibitor and methotrexate. These receptors came from a female patient between 50 and 59 years old who received an allogeneic stem cell transplant from an unrelated donor, was CMV-positive, and had chronic GVHD only. Some T cells could come from the graft donor.

V gene TRBV5-3 combines with J gene TRBJ2-2, with 9 bases identical to TRBD1. TRBV5-3 is an ORF, with its function uncertain. This CDR3 is built from 17 residues. The V and J ends lost 6 bases and 4 bases, in that order; junction bases with no gene match: 13. The CDR3 bases are TGTGCCAGAACCAGAATGCCGGGACAGGGAAGCACCGGGGAGCTGTTTTTT. The encoded protein is CARTRMPGQGSTGELFF.

This clone was observed a few times. The genes are TRBV2 and TRBJ2-1; 8 nucleotides line up with TRBD2. The CDR3 is 15 amino acids. Germline-derived CDR1 and CDR2 are SNHLY and FYNNEI. V gave up 1 base and J gave up 9 bases; unmatched junction bases: 8. The CDR3 sequence is CASSEDGRVLPEQFF. The DNA of the CDR3 is TGTGCCAGCAGTGAAGACGGGAGGGTACTTCCTGAGCAGTTCTTC.

The CDR3 region has the DNA TGTGCCAGCACCGGGACACCAGGCAATGAGCAGTTCTTC. This codes for CASTGTPGNEQFF. This chain uses TRBV11-2 with TRBJ2-1, with D maybe TRBD1 (6 bases). CDR3 length: 13 amino acids. Germline lookup yields CDR1 SGHAT and CDR2 FQNNGV. V was shortened by 7 bases and J by 6 bases, with 13 bases between the two germline ends.

The chain combines TRBV9 with TRBJ2-1; 8 bases are shared with TRBD2. The CDR3 sequence is 15 residues long. Trimming removed 3 bases from V and 0 bases from J; junction bases left unmatched: 2. Germline-derived CDR1 and CDR2 are SGDLS and YYNGEE. For the CDR3, the DNA is TGTGCCAGCAGCGCAAGCGGGAGCTCCTACAATGAGCAGTTCTTC. Amino acids: CASSASGSSYNEQFF. Together with reference TRBV9 and TRBJ2-1, the CDR3 gives the full variable domain: DSGVTQTPKHLITATGQRVTLRCSPRSGDLSVYWYQQSLDQGLQFLIQYYNGEERAKGNILERFSAQQFPDLHSELNLSSLELGDSALYFCASSASGSSYNEQFFGPGTRLTVL.

This clone was picked up one time. The chain combines TRBV11-3 with TRBJ2-1; 10 positions agree with TRBD1. The CDR3 has 17 amino acids. CDR1 and CDR2 (germline): SGHNT, YENEEA. Germline trimming cut 8 bases from V and 2 bases from J; bases unmatched to any gene: 12. The CDR3 here is CASSIGTGDPTYNEQFF. CDR3 in DNA: TGTGCCAGCTCAATCGGGACAGGGGATCCTACCTACAATGAGCAGTTCTTC.

In this sample, this clone is large (0.1 to 1%). In nucleotides, the CDR3 is TGTGCCATCAGTGACCCGGGGGGACTAGAACCCTACGAGCAGTACTTC. This codes for CAISDPGGLEPYEQYF. The rearrangement links TRBV10-3 to TRBJ2-7; TRBD2 agrees at 8 bases. V shed 3 bases and J 2 bases; nucleotides not matched to a gene: 9. CDR1 ENHRY and CDR2 SYGVKD come from the germline V gene. The CDR3 has 16 amino acids.

The chain couples TRBV5-1 to TRBJ2-3; 7 bases agree with TRBD2. The germline gives CDR1 SGHRS, CDR2 YFSETQ. V lost 0 bases to trimming and J lost 1 base; unmatched junction nucleotides: 5. CDR3 length equals 16 residues. In DNA, the CDR3 is TGCGCCAGCAGCTTGGATCTAGCGGAAGGCACAGATACGCAGTATTTT. Translation gives CASSLDLAEGTDTQYF.

The rearrangement uses TRBV25-1 and TRBJ2-1, with 8 positions matching TRBD2. The CDR3 consists of 14 residues. CDR1 and CDR2 (germline): MGHDK, SYGVNS. J lost 6 bases, V lost 4 bases, and 5 bases had no gene match. In DNA, the CDR3 is TGTGCCAGCAGTGGTGGACTAGCCCCCAATGAGCAGTTCTTC. It yields the protein CASSGGLAPNEQFF.

The DNA for the CDR3 is TGCAGCGTTGACCAGGGGGCAGTTGGCTACACCTTC. Protein sequence: CSVDQGAVGYTF. V usage is TRBV29-1 and J usage is TRBJ1-2; the match to TRBD1 covers 8 bases. The germline gives CDR1 SQVTM, CDR2 ANQGSEA. The CDR3 length is 12 residues. Trimming cost V 3 bases and J 7 bases; bases outside gene matches: 4.

The chain combines TRBV6-5 with TRBJ2-7; 10 nucleotides match TRBD1. Germline V gene lookup returns CDR1 MNHEY and CDR2 SVGAGI. This CDR3 has 13 residues. V lost 8 bases and J lost 1; bases outside the gene matches: 2. The DNA for the CDR3 is TGTGCCAGCCCGGGACAGGGGTCCTACGAGCAGTACTTC. Protein product: CASPGQGSYEQYF.

The rearrangement uses TRBV19 and TRBJ1-1; D gene unclear. V shed 6 bases and J shed 3 bases, with 11 bases lying between them. CDR1 LNHDA and CDR2 SQIVND come from the germline V gene (reference sequence). CDR3 length: 13 amino acids. In DNA, the CDR3 is TGTGCCAGTAGGACGACGGGGTACACTGAAGCTTTCTTT. Protein sequence: CASRTTGYTEAFF.

This clone was found once. This chain connects TRBV29-1 to TRBJ1-5; 8 bases are shared with TRBD1. Germline values: CDR1 SQVTM, CDR2 ANQGSEA. The V and J ends lost 4 bases and 1 base, in that order; junction bases with no gene match: 3. The CDR3 extends over 14 amino acids. The CDR3 is CSVADRGSNQPQHF. CDR3 sequence (DNA): TGCAGCGTTGCAGACAGGGGAAGCAATCAGCCCCAGCATTTT.

This sequence joins TRBV5-1 and TRBJ2-3; D perhaps matches TRBD2 (5 bases). The CDR3 is 16 residues long. V lost 0 bases, J lost 2 bases, and 13 bases lay in between. Germline lookup yields CDR1 SGHRS and CDR2 YFSETQ. The CDR3 coding sequence is TGCGCCAGCAGCTTGGTTCTTGAGGGAGACACAGATACGCAGTATTTT. As protein: CASSLVLEGDTDTQYF.

This clone was detected only a few times. The chain employs TRBV27 and TRBJ2-3; D remains unclear. Trimming shortened V by 2 bases and J by 0 bases, and 3 bases separated the two germline ends. The V gene's germline CDR1 is MNHEY and CDR2 SMNVEV (reference sequence). This CDR3 has 13 amino acids. The DNA for the CDR3 is TGTGCCAGCAGTTTAGGCAGCACAGATACGCAGTATTTT. Residues: CASSLGSTDTQYF.

V gene TRBV19 combines with J gene TRBJ1-4; the D gene is possibly TRBD1 (6 bases). V was shortened by 8 bases and J by 4 bases, with 14 bases between the two germline ends. CDR1 is LNHDA and CDR2 is SQIVND in the germline V gene (reference sequence). This CDR3 region has 14 residues. In DNA, the CDR3 is TGTGCCAGTGGCTATCTGGACAGTAATGAAAAACTGTTTTTT. This codes for CASGYLDSNEKLFF.

V usage is TRBV4-1 and J usage is TRBJ2-5; D gene ambiguous. This CDR3 has 14 residues. Trimming took off 1 base at V and 5 bases at J, with 11 bases between the two ends. Germline loops: CDR1 MGHRA, CDR2 YSYEKL. This CDR3 is CASSQVTRFETQYF. DNA of the CDR3: TGCGCCAGCAGCCAAGTTACGCGATTTGAGACCCAGTACTTC.

This chain links TRBV7-2 with TRBJ2-3; D is possibly TRBD1 (6 bases). Deletions cut 4 bases from V and 2 bases from J, with 10 bases between. Per the germline V gene, CDR1 is SGHTA and CDR2 is FQGNSA. CDR3 size: 14 residues. The CDR3 region is CASSYRDLTDTQYF. DNA of the CDR3: TGTGCCAGCAGCTACAGGGACCTCACAGATACGCAGTATTTT.

The chain employs TRBV5-4 and TRBJ2-1; 11 positions agree with TRBD2. Germline trimming cut 3 bases from V and 3 bases from J; bases unmatched to any gene: 5. CDR3 length: 16 residues. Germline V lookup: CDR1 SGHNT, CDR2 YYREEE (reference sequence). CDR3 in DNA: TGTGCCAGCAGCTCCACAACTAGCGGGAGCTACAATGAGCAGTTCTTC. The encoded protein is CASSSTTSGSYNEQFF. Looking up the rest from reference TRBV5-4 and TRBJ2-1 gives the full variable domain: ETGVTQSPTHLIKTRGQQVTLRCSSQSGHNTVSWYQQALGQGPQFIFQYYREEENGRGNFPPRFSGLQFPNYSSELNVNALELDDSALYLCASSSTTSGSYNEQFFGPGTRLTVL.

This rearrangement joins TRBV4-1 to TRBJ2-7; 7 bases match TRBD1. The length of the CDR3 is 14 residues. Trimming took 0 bases from V and 3 from J; bases not matched to a gene: 2. CDR1 and CDR2 (germline): MGHRA, YSYEKL. The CDR3 loop reads CASSQETGRYEQYF. Here the CDR3 DNA reads TGCGCCAGCAGCCAAGAGACAGGGCGCTACGAGCAGTACTTC.